This T cell receptor beta chain was sequenced in a study of OX40 agonist ivuxolimab in advanced cancers. Libraries were prepared by immunoSEQ multiplex PCR; TCRdb keeps only in-frame clonotypes and omits some of them. The sample carries about 45,000 clones, 85% to 90% recorded once. Study-wide points: Partial responders treated at 0.1-3.0 mg/kg exhibited clonal expansion among the lowest measured.

To note about this clone: What it binds is unknown.

Per the germline V gene, CDR1 is SGHRS and CDR2 is YFSETQ. The ends lost 4 bases at V and 3 bases at J; junction bases unmatched: 6. There are 14 residues in the CDR3. Patients with autoimmune history or systemic immunosuppression were excluded. This specimen consisted of CD4+ or CD8+ T cells sorted from blood, obtained in a trial of the OX40 agonist ivuxolimab. This TCR came from an adult with an advanced solid tumor such as melanoma, head and neck, liver or kidney cancer. This chain uses TRBV5-1 with TRBJ2-5; TRBD1 agrees at 7 bases. In DNA form, the CDR3 reads TGCGCCAGCAGCCCGGGACAGTCCAAAGAGACCCAGTACTTC. Encoded protein: CASSPGQSKETQYF.